This entry features one TCR beta chain sequence. Its antigen remains undetermined. The junction shows a germline mismatch at one end, possibly a read error. The CDR3 regions of human TCRbeta chains were analyzed by immunosequencing. The original pipeline was this. TCRs in the repertoires were compared against a reference library of SARS-CoV-2-specific TCRs that had been generated with the MIRA antigen-specificity platform. Breadth was defined as the fraction of unique TCRs that were SARS-CoV-2-associated, and depth was defined as the fraction of total T cells that were SARS-CoV-2-associated. Each spike-specific TCR was assigned to its reactive spike region and to a CD4 or CD8 class using the MIRA data. Log10-transformed breadth and depth values were compared by one-way ANOVA with Sidak's multiple comparisons tests. TCRdb retrieved this table from immuneACCESS and kept in-frame rearrangements only. Not all clones are present; in checked studies, unresolved V genes account for under half, and no reason is known for the remainder. V and J calls plus clone size are reproduced from that table; the DNA served to infer D and trimming. The sample table records around 130,000 clones; just over 85% of these occur just once. The ten biggest clones cover approximately 12% of the sample.

From its cysteine to its phenylalanine, the CDR3 spans 13 amino acids. The entry retains the CDR3 DNA only, 39 bases that are in frame from base 1. The germline V gene supplies CDR1 LGHNA and CDR2 YSLEER. The time point label, as the study defines it: baseline before first vaccination. Vaccinee samples came from UK trials COV001 and COV002, including a single-blind randomized controlled phase 2/3 trial of AZD1222 (ChAdOx1 nCoV-19) in healthy adults. For TCRbeta chain sequencing, PBMC samples were collected from trial participants at day 0 and at day 28 after the second dose. The data derive from a study of T cell responses to AZD1222 COVID-19 vaccine (dated by TCRdb to the early 2020s). A note on the overall study: AZD1222 recipients given second doses at about 4 weeks or at about 12 weeks were pooled, since spike-specific TCR depth and breadth were not found to differ between the two schedules. TCR sequencing covered over 230 trial participants: 200 to 220 given two doses of AZD1222 and some 25 given two doses of MenACWY control vaccine. Trial participants were enrolled by age into 18-55, 56-69 and 70-plus year subgroups, with roughly 150, 30 and 60 TCR-sequenced participants respectively. Study-wide findings and limitations: After two AZD1222 doses, spike-specific TCR breadth and depth were significantly higher than at day 0 and than in MenACWY recipients. In the small 56-69-year group, the increase in depth fell short of significance, most likely because of low power. Participants were mostly white British and included more females than males, and it was suggested by the authors that clonal diversity may have been underestimated. Conclusions about previously exposed vaccinees were limited because only six or seven AZD1222 recipients were SARS-CoV-2 seropositive at baseline. The vaccine-associated CD4 TCRs covered the entire spike protein, and the dominant responses fell in regions 160-218 and 743-854. Because no day 14 peak-response samples were available, repertoires were characterized only after the peak T cell response. Nearly half of unique spike-specific TCRs reportedly recognized epitopes outside regions mutated in the B.1.351 and B.1.1.7 variants.

This receptor chain uses TRBV4-3 and TRBJ1-2; TRBD1 is perhaps the D gene, given 6 matching bases. Sample: peripheral blood, taken on day 0 of AZD1222 vaccination. This TCR was recovered from an adult in good health. The DNA sequence is as follows: TGCGCCAGCAGCCATCTCCCTCTTGGACAGCCGTCCTTC. This is translated as CASSHLPLGQPSF.